This T cell receptor beta chain was recovered during a study of technical replicates of blood from a handful of donors. The data were produced by immunoSEQ multiplex PCR, yet TCRdb's version contains in-frame clones alone and is incomplete. Among fewer than 100,000 clones listed, 95% to 97% were seen once. Germline V lookup: CDR1 LNHDA, CDR2 SQIVND (reference sequence). With 4 bases removed from V and 6 bases from J, the gap between germline ends came to 12 bases. The CDR3 length is 14 residues. Sequencing was performed on T cells isolated from PBMCs. The clonotype comes from a human donor in good health. This chain joins TRBV19 and TRBJ2-2; D may be TRBD1 (6 bases). DNA of the CDR3: TGTGCCAGTAGTAGCACAGGGATGTCCGGGGAGCTGTTTTTT. Residues: CASSSTGMSGELFF.